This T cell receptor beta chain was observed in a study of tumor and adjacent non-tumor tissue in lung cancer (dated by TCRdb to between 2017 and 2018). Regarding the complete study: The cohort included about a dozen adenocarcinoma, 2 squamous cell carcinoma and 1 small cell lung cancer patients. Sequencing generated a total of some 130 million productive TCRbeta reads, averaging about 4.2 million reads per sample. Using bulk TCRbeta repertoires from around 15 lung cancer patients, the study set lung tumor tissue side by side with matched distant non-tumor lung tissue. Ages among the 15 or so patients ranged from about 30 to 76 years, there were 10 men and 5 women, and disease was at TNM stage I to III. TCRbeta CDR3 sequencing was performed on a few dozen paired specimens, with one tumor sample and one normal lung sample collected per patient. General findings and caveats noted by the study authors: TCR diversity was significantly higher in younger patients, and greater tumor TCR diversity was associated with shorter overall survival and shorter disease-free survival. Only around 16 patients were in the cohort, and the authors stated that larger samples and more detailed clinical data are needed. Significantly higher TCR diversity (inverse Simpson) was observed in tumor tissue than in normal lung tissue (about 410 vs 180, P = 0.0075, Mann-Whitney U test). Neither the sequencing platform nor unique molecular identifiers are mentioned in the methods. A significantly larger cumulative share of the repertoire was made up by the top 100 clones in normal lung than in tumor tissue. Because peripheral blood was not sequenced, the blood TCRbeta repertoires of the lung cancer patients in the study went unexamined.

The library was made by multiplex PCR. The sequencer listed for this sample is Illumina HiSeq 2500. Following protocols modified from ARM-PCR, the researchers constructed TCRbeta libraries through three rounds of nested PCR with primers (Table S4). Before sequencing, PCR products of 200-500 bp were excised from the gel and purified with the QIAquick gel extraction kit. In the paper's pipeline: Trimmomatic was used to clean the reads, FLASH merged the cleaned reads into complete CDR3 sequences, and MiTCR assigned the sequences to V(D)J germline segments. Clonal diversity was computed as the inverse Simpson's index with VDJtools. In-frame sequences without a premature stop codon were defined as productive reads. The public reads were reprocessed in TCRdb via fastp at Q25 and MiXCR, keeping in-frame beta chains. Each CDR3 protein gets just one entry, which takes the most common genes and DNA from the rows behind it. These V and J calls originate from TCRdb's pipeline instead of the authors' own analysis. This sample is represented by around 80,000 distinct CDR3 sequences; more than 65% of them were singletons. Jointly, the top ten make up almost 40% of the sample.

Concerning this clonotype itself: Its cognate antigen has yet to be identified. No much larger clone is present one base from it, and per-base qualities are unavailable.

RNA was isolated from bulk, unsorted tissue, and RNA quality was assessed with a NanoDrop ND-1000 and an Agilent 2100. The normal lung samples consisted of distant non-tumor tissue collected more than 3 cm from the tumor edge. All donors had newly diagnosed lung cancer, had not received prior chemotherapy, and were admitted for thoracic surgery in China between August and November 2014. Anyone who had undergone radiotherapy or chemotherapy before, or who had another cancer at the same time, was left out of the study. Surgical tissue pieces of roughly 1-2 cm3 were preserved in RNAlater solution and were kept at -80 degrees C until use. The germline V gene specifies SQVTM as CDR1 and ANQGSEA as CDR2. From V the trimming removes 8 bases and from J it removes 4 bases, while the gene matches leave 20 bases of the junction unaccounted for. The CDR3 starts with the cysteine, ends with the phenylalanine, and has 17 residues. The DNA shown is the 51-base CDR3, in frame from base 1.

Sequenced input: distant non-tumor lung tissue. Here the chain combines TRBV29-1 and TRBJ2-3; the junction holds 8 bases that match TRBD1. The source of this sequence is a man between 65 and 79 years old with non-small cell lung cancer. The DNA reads TGCAGCTTACTCCCATATGTGACAGGGGAGAACGCAGATACGCAGTATTTT. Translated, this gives CSLLPYVTGENADTQYF.